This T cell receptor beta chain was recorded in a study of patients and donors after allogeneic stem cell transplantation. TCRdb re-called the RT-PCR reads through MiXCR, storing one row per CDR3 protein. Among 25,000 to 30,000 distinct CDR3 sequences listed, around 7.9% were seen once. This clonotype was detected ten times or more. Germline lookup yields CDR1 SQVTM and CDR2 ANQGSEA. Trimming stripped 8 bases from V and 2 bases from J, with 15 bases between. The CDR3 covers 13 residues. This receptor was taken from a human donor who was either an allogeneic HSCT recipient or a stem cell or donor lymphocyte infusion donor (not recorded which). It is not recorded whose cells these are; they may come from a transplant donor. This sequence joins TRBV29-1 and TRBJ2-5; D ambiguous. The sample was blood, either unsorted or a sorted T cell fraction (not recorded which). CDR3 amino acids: CSLTGDGQETQYF. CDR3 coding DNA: TGCAGCCTGACGGGCGACGGACAAGAGACCCAGTACTTC.